This entry features one T cell receptor (beta chain) sequence. Other DNA sequences in the sample encode the same CDR3. The source of the sample is a study of shared clonotypes between healthy human individuals. This CDR3 has 11 residues. The V and J ends lost 5 bases and 3 bases respectively, with 5 bases between them. Germline lookup yields CDR1 MDHEN and CDR2 SYDVKM. The repertoire was sequenced with immunoSEQ multiplex PCR; TCRdb's copy has only in-frame clones and lacks some. Altogether roughly 2.2 million clones are present, about 90% being singletons, with the ten largest covering approximately 0.39%.

The TCR originated in a man aged 18 to 29 in good health. Some clones in this sample may be carry-over from other donors' samples. The rearrangement uses TRBV28 and TRBJ2-7; no firm D call. The sample taken for sequencing was naive CD4+ T cells from PBMCs. Subset reported: CD45RA+ positively selected. The CDR3 reads CASSPRYEQYF. The CDR3 DNA reads as TGTGCCAGCAGTCCCCGCTACGAGCAGTACTTC.